These T cell receptor beta chains were read from a single sample in a study of PD-1 blockade in classical Hodgkin lymphoma. Libraries were prepared by immunoSEQ multiplex PCR; TCRdb keeps only in-frame clonotypes and omits some of them. The sample carries around 100,000 clones, around 88% recorded once. Sequenced material: peripheral blood mononuclear cells (PBMCs), taken before the second cycle of nivolumab. The receptors here all came from a human donor with classical Hodgkin lymphoma. CDR3s include the opening cysteine and the closing phenylalanine or tryptophan. Each record gives: V gene, J gene, clone size, CDR3 protein. Size is stated for part of the rows, as once, few or many counts, or as a class when the clone is expanded.

TRBV11-3,TRBJ2-7,once,CASSSGRWSEQYF
TRBV6-5,TRBJ1-1,NA,CASSYSRGENTEAFF
TRBV29-1,TRBJ1-1,NA,CSAGGSFEGEAFF
TRBV9,TRBJ1-3,NA,CASSVPSSGNTIYF
TRBV5-1,TRBJ2-5,NA,CASSLGYRGGSRETQYF
TRBV19,TRBJ1-2,NA,CASNRMAASNYGYTF
TRBV6-1,TRBJ1-5,NA,CASIGPGYQPQHF
TRBV5-4,TRBJ2-2,NA,CASSLAGPNTGELFF
TRBV15,TRBJ2-7,NA,CATSRDLLGRDRGYEQYF
TRBV11-3,TRBJ2-5,once,CASSLGPRAQYF
TRBV27,TRBJ2-6,once,CASSLFVASGANVLTF
TRBV2,TRBJ1-6,NA,CASSSHPGTAYNSPLHF
TRBV4-2,TRBJ1-2,few,CASSQAHARTGASGARGYTF
TRBV7-6,TRBJ1-4,NA,CASSLEGAISNEKLFF
TRBV28,TRBJ1-2,few,CASSPTDRSYGYTF
TRBV4-2,TRBJ1-5,NA,CASSNEPNQPQHF
TRBV15,TRBJ2-7,NA,CATSRPRFSHEQYF
TRBV7-2,TRBJ2-7,NA,CASGLGQGYEQYF
TRBV29-1,TRBJ2-3,NA,CSGRDRRRTDTQYF
TRBV11-2,TRBJ2-1,NA,CASRPLLSYNEQFF
TRBV2,TRBJ2-3,NA,CASSVIQGGDTQYF
TRBV9,TRBJ2-1,NA,CASSVSPSGGSYNEQFF
TRBV11-3,TRBJ2-5,NA,CASSLGTSGEETQYF
TRBV7-6,TRBJ2-1,NA,CASSLASEQFF
TRBV30,TRBJ2-1,NA,CAWTGQGYNEQFF
TRBV19,TRBJ2-5,NA,CASSKTSGRQETQYF
TRBV7-9,TRBJ2-7,NA,CASSSGHYEQYF